This section outlines one TCR beta chain sequence together with its context. What antigen it recognizes has not been identified. No much larger clone is present one base from it, and per-base qualities are unavailable. The sample originates from a study of blood T cell repertoires in COVID-19 (dated by TCRdb to the early 2020s). General notes on the study: Samples from collaborators originated in the United States, Italy and Spain and spanned both the acute and convalescent phases of COVID-19. The samples were drawn from two sources: the first 160 participants of the ongoing ImmuneRACE study, and fewer than 1,500 subjects contributed by 6 global collaborators. Deeply sampled blood TCRbeta repertoires from subjects exposed to, actively infected with, or recovered from COVID-19 were included in the dataset. The sample metadata nearly always contained a de-identified subject ID, COVID-19 status, age in years and sex. The repertoires were made available in a free public database intended to serve as a resource for research on the immune response to SARS-CoV-2. The prospective study material was composed of cDNA or gDNA derived from T cells, B-cell-depleted T cells, or PBMCs. Where HLA class I and class II types were available, the types were taken from metadata supplied by the sample provider, not from assay-based typing. The study at large found these results: How much clinical and demographic metadata was included differed by source and by participant, and the metadata was provided uncurated.

Each collaborating institution followed its own protocols to collect whole blood in K2EDTA tubes. For TCRbeta analysis, collaborator samples were shipped as frozen whole blood, as isolated PBMCs, or as DNA extracted from either sample type. TCRbeta CDR3 regions were amplified from genomic DNA using the immunoSEQ Assay, a bias-controlled multiplex PCR. Processing in the source paper ran as follows. Nucleated cell counts per sample were estimated from amplification of reference gene primers within the assay. Sequence reads were collapsed and filtered to measure the absolute abundance of every unique TCRbeta CDR3 rearrangement. For each sample, productive Simpson clonality was calculated as the square root of Simpson's diversity index across productive rearrangements. Held by TCRdb, this immuneACCESS table contains in-frame sequences only and omits some clones. Under half of the omission traces to an unresolved V gene where checked; the cause of the rest is unknown. V and J calls and clone size are copied from that table; D and trimming were computed from the DNA. Recorded for this sample are around 91,000 clones; over 75% of them occurred a single time. The ten largest clones add up to under 15% of the sample.

The cysteine opens and the phenylalanine closes a CDR3 of 16 amino acids. The entry retains the CDR3 DNA only, 48 bases that are in frame from base 1. Per the germline V gene (reference sequence), MNHEY is the CDR1 and SMNVEV is the CDR2. The trim is 5 bases for V and 1 base for J, with a gap of 16 bases between the germline ends. This receptor was obtained from a human donor in a cohort sampled during active COVID-19. The receptor chain draws on TRBV27 and TRBJ2-3; the D segment cannot be called with confidence. Sequencing was performed on peripheral blood. The CDR3: CASSPRSMGGTDTQYF. The nucleotides are TGTGCCAGCAGTCCTCGTTCTATGGGCGGCACAGATACGCAGTATTTT.